This T cell receptor beta chain was captured by sequencing in a study of STAT5B mutations in CD4+ large granular lymphocyte leukemia. The repertoire was sequenced with immunoSEQ multiplex PCR; TCRdb's copy has only in-frame clones and lacks some. The sample has 20,000 to 25,000 clones; about 71% are singletons. Controls came from buffy coats of healthy blood donors. The sequencing input was CD4+ T cells from blood buffy coats. This clonotype was obtained from a human donor in good health.

As DNA, the CDR3 is TGTGCCAGCAGCCCAGGTTCCAATCAGCCCCAGCATTTT. Translating gives CASSPGSNQPQHF. The rearrangement joins TRBV28 to TRBJ1-5, with unresolved D. The germline V gene encodes CDR1 MDHEN and CDR2 SYDVKM. V lost 6 bases to trimming and J lost 3 bases, with 9 bases between them. This CDR3 has 13 residues. Full variable domain (rest looked up from reference TRBV28 and TRBJ1-5): DVKVTQSSRYLVKRTGEKVFLECVQDMDHENMFWYRQDPGLGLRLIYFSYDVKMKEKGDIPEGYSVSREKKERFSLILESASTNQTSMYLCASSPGSNQPQHFGDGTRLSIL.